These 27 T cell receptor beta chains were sequenced from one sample in a study of blood T cell repertoires in COVID-19. Libraries were prepared by immunoSEQ multiplex PCR; TCRdb keeps only in-frame clonotypes and omits some of them. This table holds about 34,000 clones, approximately 88% found once. The sample was peripheral blood. Receptors were obtained from a man aged 55 to 70 with active COVID-19.

J is TRBJ2-7 and V is TRBV27; no firm D call. Germline lookup yields CDR1 MNHEY and CDR2 SMNVEV (reference sequence). The CDR3 has 13 amino acids. Trimming stripped 5 bases from V and 0 bases from J, with 8 bases between. The CDR3 spells CASSGQTSYEQYF. The DNA of the CDR3 is TGTGCCAGCAGTGGGCAGACCTCCTACGAGCAGTACTTC.

The V and J genes are TRBV5-1 and TRBJ2-1; 9 bases agree with TRBD2. V was clipped by 3 bases and J by 6 bases; unmatched bases: 7. Germline loops: CDR1 SGHRS, CDR2 YFSETQ. CDR3 length equals 15 residues. The CDR3 loop reads CASSSSGNGRNEQFF. The CDR3 DNA is TGCGCCAGCAGCTCTAGCGGGAATGGACGCAATGAGCAGTTCTTC.

The gene calls are TRBV5-5 and TRBJ1-4; D is perhaps TRBD1 (5 bases). The ends were cut back, 3 bases at V and 5 bases at J, with 8 bases in the middle. This CDR3 has 13 amino acids. Germline V gene data show CDR1 as SGHKS and CDR2 as YYEKEE (reference sequence). CDR3 DNA sequence: TGTGCCAGCAGCTGGGACTTAAATGAAAAACTGTTTTTT. It codes for CASSWDLNEKLFF.

V usage is TRBV28 and J usage is TRBJ2-3, with TRBD2 as a possible D gene (5 bases). The CDR3 is 13 residues long. Germline CDR1 MDHEN, CDR2 SYDVKM. The ends were cut back, 11 bases at V and 6 bases at J, with 18 bases in the middle. As DNA, the CDR3 is TGTGCCGGACGGAGCGGCTTCGCGGATACGCAGTATTTT. Translation gives CAGRSGFADTQYF.

The V gene is TRBV28, the J gene TRBJ2-1; 14 bases align to TRBD2. The CDR3 runs to 16 residues. The junction had 13 bases not matched to a gene; V was cut back by 6 bases and J by 12 bases. Germline CDR1 reads MDHEN; CDR2 reads SYDVKM. CDR3 region: CASRGGRTSGGLAQFF. The DNA for the CDR3 is TGTGCCAGCAGAGGGGGTCGGACTAGCGGGGGGTTGGCGCAGTTCTTC.

This clone has more than one count but fewer than ten. This chain links TRBV18 with TRBJ2-5; 8 nucleotides align to TRBD2. This CDR3 is 16 amino acids long. V dropped 4 bases and J dropped 4; count of bases not matched to a gene: 11. Germline loops: CDR1 KGHSH, CDR2 LQKENI. CDR3 DNA sequence: TGTGCCAGCTCACTCCAGCGGGAGTTAGTTACAGAGACCCAGTACTTC. Amino acids: CASSLQRELVTETQYF.

The J gene is TRBJ2-1, the V gene TRBV5-1; D perhaps matches TRBD2 (5 bases). The V gene's germline CDR1 is SGHRS and CDR2 YFSETQ. Trimming shortened V by 0 bases and J by 7 bases, and 11 bases separated the two germline ends. The CDR3 is 14 amino acids. The CDR3 spells CASSLVVGSNEQFF. The CDR3 coding sequence is TGCGCCAGCAGCTTGGTCGTAGGGAGTAATGAGCAGTTCTTC. Full variable domain (outside the CDR3, taken from reference TRBV5-1 and TRBJ2-1): KAGVTQTPRYLIKTRGQQVTLSCSPISGHRSVSWYQQTPGQGLQFLFEYFSETQRNKGNFPGRFSGRQFSNSRSEMNVSTLELGDSALYLCASSLVVGSNEQFFGPGTRLTVL.

The chain has TRBV7-9 and TRBJ2-3; TRBD2 is a possible D gene (6 bases). This CDR3 comprises 15 residues. Germline CDR1 and CDR2: SEHNR and FQNEAQ (reference sequence). Trimming left V 5 bases short and J 2 bases short, with 14 bases between. The CDR3 nucleotides are TGTGCCAGCAGCCTACTAGCAGCTACCACAGATACGCAGTATTTT. Amino acid sequence: CASSLLAATTDTQYF.

The V call is TRBV19, the J call TRBJ1-5; tentatively, D is TRBD1 (5 bases). The CDR3 loop spans 15 amino acids. CDR1 is LNHDA, CDR2 SQIVND, per germline (reference sequence). Trimming left V 2 bases short and J 2 bases short, with 10 bases between. This CDR3 is CASSIPTARNQPQHF. The CDR3 DNA sequence: TGTGCCAGTAGTATACCGACAGCCCGCAATCAGCCCCAGCATTTT.

The chain is built from TRBV15 and TRBJ2-1; D gene uncertain. The CDR3 is 13 residues long. Germline V gene sequence: CDR1 LNHNV, CDR2 YYDKDF (reference sequence). The V end lost 2 bases, the J end lost 3 bases, and 5 bases lay between the germline ends. CDR3 sequence reads: CATSRQDYNEQFF. In DNA form, the CDR3 reads TGTGCCACCAGCAGACAGGACTACAATGAGCAGTTCTTC.

V usage is TRBV29-1 and J usage is TRBJ2-2, with 11 bases aligning to TRBD2. The CDR3 is 16 residues long. Germline V CDR1 and CDR2: SQVTM, ANQGSEA. V was clipped by 7 bases and J by 6 bases; unmatched bases: 13. CDR3 coding DNA: TGCAGCGCCCTCAAGGGTAGCGGGAGGGCCGCCGGGGAGCTGTTTTTT. It codes for CSALKGSGRAAGELFF.

In this sample, this clone turned up once. The chain carries TRBV6-4 and TRBJ2-3, with 8 bases lining up with TRBD2. Trimming cost V 3 bases and J 5 bases; bases outside gene matches: 13. CDR1 MRHNA and CDR2 SNTAGT come from the germline V gene. CDR3 length: 17 residues. The CDR3 DNA reads TGTGCCAGCAGTGAATCACACGGGACTAGTATGGGAGATACGCAGTATTTT. It encodes CASSESHGTSMGDTQYF.

The rearrangement joins TRBV3-1 (or the pseudogene TRBV3-2) to TRBJ2-3; tentative D call: TRBD2 (5 bases). CDR1 is LGHDT and CDR2 is YNNKEL in the germline V gene (reference sequence). The CDR3 is 15 amino acids. The ends were cut back, 2 bases at V and 2 bases at J, with 11 bases in the middle. The CDR3: CASSQQTTTTDTQYF. DNA for the CDR3: TGTGCCAGCAGCCAACAGACTACCACCACAGATACGCAGTATTTT.

This clone was found once. The chain couples TRBV2 to TRBJ2-3; D is perhaps TRBD1 (5 bases). Trimming stripped 7 bases from V and 2 bases from J, with 10 bases between. CDR1 and CDR2 (germline): SNHLY, FYNNEI. The CDR3 consists of 13 residues. For the CDR3, the DNA is TGTGCCAGCATACGACAGATCACAGATACGCAGTATTTT. It yields the protein CASIRQITDTQYF. The complete variable domain, with remaining parts taken from reference TRBV2 and TRBJ2-3, reads EPEVTQTPSHQVTQMGQEVILRCVPISNHLYFYWYRQILGQKVEFLVSFYNNEISEKSEIFDDQFSVERPDGSNFTLKIRSTKLEDSAMYFCASIRQITDTQYFGPGTRLTVL.

This clone was recorded only once. V is TRBV5-8 and J is TRBJ1-5, with 7 bases aligning to TRBD1. Germline V lookup: CDR1 SGHTS, CDR2 YDEGEE. The CDR3 spans 13 residues. The V and J ends lost 0 bases and 7 bases, in that order; junction bases with no gene match: 1. The CDR3 coding sequence is TGTGCCAGCAGCTTGGAACAGGGGCAGCCCCAGCATTTT. This sequence encodes CASSLEQGQPQHF. Combining the CDR3 with reference TRBV5-8 and TRBJ1-5 gives the whole variable domain EAGVTQSPTHLIKTRGQQATLRCSPISGHTSVYWYQQALGLGLQFLLWYDEGEERNRGNFPPRFSGRQFPNYSSELNVNALELEDSALYLCASSLEQGQPQHFGDGTRLSIL.

The chain recombines TRBV5-5 with TRBJ2-7, with D unclear. Germline CDR1 reads SGHKS; CDR2 reads YYEKEE (reference sequence). The CDR3 covers 14 residues. V dropped 2 bases and J dropped 3 bases, with 12 bases sitting between them. The CDR3 DNA sequence: TGTGCCAGCAGCTTTTCAGATTCCAACTACGAGCAGTACTTC. Amino acid sequence: CASSFSDSNYEQYF.

This clone was detected only once. J is TRBJ2-1 and V is TRBV6-6; D ambiguous. The CDR3 extends over 14 amino acids. Germline V gene lookup returns CDR1 MNHNY and CDR2 SVGAGI (reference sequence). V shed 9 bases and J shed 6 bases, with 18 bases lying between them. The CDR3 loop is CASTDTTLRNEQFF. CDR3 nucleotide sequence: TGTGCCAGTACCGACACCACTTTGCGCAATGAGCAGTTCTTC.

The V and J genes are TRBV5-1 and TRBJ2-1; 10 bases are shared with TRBD2. This CDR3 has 16 residues. The V and J ends lost 0 bases and 3 bases, in that order; junction bases with no gene match: 3. Germline CDR1 reads SGHRS; CDR2 reads YFSETQ. The CDR3: CASSLVPSGSYNEQFF. The CDR3 DNA reads as TGCGCCAGCAGCTTGGTGCCTAGCGGGAGCTACAATGAGCAGTTCTTC.

The chain uses TRBV11-2 and TRBJ1-1, with D possibly TRBD1 on 5 matching bases. The CDR3 covers 12 residues. Trimming took off 0 bases at V and 10 bases at J, with 9 bases between the two ends. Germline assignment: CDR1 SGHAT and CDR2 FQNNGV. CDR3 DNA: TGTGCCAGCAGCTTAGACGGACACCGAGCTTTCTTT. It is translated as CASSLDGHRAFF.

The chain uses TRBV3-1 (or the pseudogene TRBV3-2) and TRBJ2-1; 15 bases map to TRBD2. Germline CDR1 LGHDT, CDR2 YNNKEL (reference sequence). V was pared by 5 bases and J by 12 bases, with 11 bases of the junction left unmatched. The CDR3 runs 16 residues. CDR3 DNA: TGTGCCAGCAGCGAGCCGGGACTAGCGGGAGGAGGTGGGCAGTTCTTC. Residues: CASSEPGLAGGGGQFF.

CDR3 sequence reads: CASSQGLMNTEAFF. DNA of the CDR3: TGCGCCAGCAGCCAAGGCCTAATGAACACTGAAGCTTTCTTT. V is TRBV4-1 and J is TRBJ1-1; D not certain. Looked up from germline, CDR1 is MGHRA and CDR2 is YSYEKL. V lost 1 base and J 0 bases, leaving 6 bases between the germline ends. This CDR3 spans 14 amino acids.

CDR3 residues: CASSRTSGSQETQYF. The DNA of the CDR3 is TGTGCCAGCAGCAGGACTAGCGGGTCCCAAGAGACCCAGTACTTC. The J gene is TRBJ2-5, the V gene TRBV7-2; TRBD2 matches 11 bases. The CDR3 length is 15 residues. The V and J ends lost 5 bases and 1 base, in that order; junction bases with no gene match: 3. Germline loops: CDR1 SGHTA, CDR2 FQGNSA.

This rearrangement joins TRBV27 to TRBJ2-7; possibly TRBD1 for D (6 bases). The length of the CDR3 is 15 residues. Trimming removed 2 bases from V and 0 bases from J, with 11 bases in between. The germline gives CDR1 MNHEY, CDR2 SMNVEV (reference sequence). CDR3 DNA sequence: TGTGCCAGCAGTTTAACCACAGGGTCCTCCTACGAGCAGTACTTC. Amino acids: CASSLTTGSSYEQYF.

The chain employs TRBV18 and TRBJ2-1, with TRBD2 matching over 13 bases. Looked up from germline, CDR1 is KGHSH and CDR2 is LQKENI. This CDR3 is 16 amino acids long. Trimming at V came to 4 bases and at J to 9 bases, leaving 9 bases not matched to a gene. CDR3 protein: CASSQGLAGAGGEQFF. DNA for the CDR3: TGTGCCAGCTCACAAGGACTAGCGGGAGCGGGGGGTGAGCAGTTCTTC. Looking up the rest from reference TRBV18 and TRBJ2-1 gives the full variable domain: NAGVMQNPRHLVRRRGQEARLRCSPMKGHSHVYWYRQLPEEGLKFMVYLQKENIIDESGMPKERFSAEFPKEGPSILRIQQVVRGDSAAYFCASSQGLAGAGGEQFFGPGTRLTVL.

The sample holds a few counts of this clone. The V call is TRBV19, the J call TRBJ2-2, with 8 nucleotides matching TRBD1. The CDR3 totals 15 residues. From germline, CDR1 is LNHDA and CDR2 SQIVND (reference sequence). The CDR3 spells CASRLRDRHTGELFF. Written as DNA, the CDR3 is TGTGCGAGTCGCCTACGGGACAGGCACACCGGGGAGCTGTTTTTT.

The chain combines TRBV19 with TRBJ1-1; D perhaps matches TRBD1 (5 bases). Germline V gene data show CDR1 as LNHDA and CDR2 as SQIVND (reference sequence). The CDR3 length is 15 residues. Trimming removed 3 bases at V and 9 bases at J, with 20 bases between. The CDR3 loop reads CASSIWRNGGYQAFF. The CDR3 DNA is TGTGCCAGTAGTATCTGGAGAAACGGGGGTTATCAAGCTTTCTTT.

This clone was counted a single time. The V and J genes are TRBV5-6 and TRBJ2-7; tentative D call: TRBD2 (7 bases). CDR3 length: 15 residues. Germline CDR1 is SGHDT and CDR2 is YYEEEE. V lost 4 bases to trimming and J lost 12 bases, with 26 bases between them. CDR3 protein: CASSPSWGASSGMYF. The CDR3 nucleotides are TGTGCCAGCAGCCCCTCGTGGGGGGCATCGAGCGGGATGTACTTC.